Shown below are 20 T cell receptor beta chains from a single sample sequenced in a study of cytomegalovirus exposure and HLA in healthy donors. The PCR employed 60 Vbeta primers together with 13 Jbeta primers. Some clones are missing from TCRdb's copy, which holds only in-frame ones; the method was immunoSEQ multiplex PCR. The sample holds about 200,000 clones; under 90% are singletons and the top ten take roughly 0.098%. The sequenced sample consisted of PBMCs. These receptors came from a boy aged 2 to 10 in good health and CMV-seronegative.

The rearrangement joins TRBV27 to TRBJ1-2; the D gene is possibly TRBD1 (6 bases). The CDR3 consists of 13 residues. CDR1 and CDR2 (germline): MNHEY, SMNVEV (reference sequence). V lost 10 bases and J 3 bases, leaving 15 bases between the germline ends. CDR3 amino acids: CATLGGGDYGYTF. As DNA, the CDR3 is TGTGCCACTCTGGGAGGGGGGGACTATGGCTACACCTTC.

This chain uses TRBV7-3 with TRBJ2-2, with D possibly matching TRBD1 (6 bases). The V and J ends lost 3 bases and 5 bases respectively, with 13 bases between them. The CDR3 length is 15 residues. The V gene's germline CDR1 is SGHTA and CDR2 FQGTGA. In DNA form, the CDR3 reads TGTGCCAGCAGCTTGGGGAGAACAGGGACCGGGGAGCTGTTTTTT. This translates into CASSLGRTGTGELFF.

The V call is TRBV29-1, the J call TRBJ2-7; 7 positions match TRBD2. The J call may be incorrect, as the DNA end agrees better with TRBJ2-1. The CDR3 totals 11 residues. The germline V gene has CDR1 SQVTM and CDR2 ANQGSEA. This chain's CDR3 is CSVDGGVEQFF. DNA of the CDR3: TGCAGCGTTGATGGGGGGGTTGAGCAGTTCTTC.

The chain has TRBV9 and TRBJ1-1; D gene uncertain. Germline V CDR1 and CDR2: SGDLS, YYNGEE. This CDR3 is built from 13 residues. Trimming removed 3 bases from V and 2 bases from J, with 8 bases in between. CDR3 nucleotide sequence: TGTGCCAGCAGCGCGAGGGTTAACACTGAAGCTTTCTTT. It codes for CASSARVNTEAFF.

The J gene is TRBJ1-1, the V gene TRBV19; D is unresolved. The CDR3 runs 13 residues. The V end lost 5 bases, the J end lost 3 bases, and 10 bases lay between the germline ends. Germline V CDR1 and CDR2: LNHDA, SQIVND (reference sequence). The CDR3 DNA reads TGTGCCAGTAGTCGGGGTACGGACACTGAAGCTTTCTTT. Translating it yields CASSRGTDTEAFF.

This chain connects TRBV18 to TRBJ2-1, with TRBD2 matching 10 bases. The CDR3 sequence is 15 residues long. Germline CDR1 is KGHSH and CDR2 is LQKENI. Trimming removed 3 bases from V and 12 bases from J; junction bases left unmatched: 11. This CDR3 reads CASSPERGGSIGQFF. CDR3 coding DNA: TGTGCCAGCTCACCGGAGCGGGGGGGCTCAATTGGGCAGTTCTTC.

This chain joins TRBV9 and TRBJ2-1; 14 bases line up with TRBD2. After removal of 4 bases from V and 6 bases from J, the junction contained 3 bases not matched to a gene. CDR1 is SGDLS and CDR2 is YYNGEE in the germline V gene. This CDR3 is 15 amino acids long. CDR3 bases: TGTGCCAGCAGCATCGGACTAGCGGGGGGCAATGAGCAGTTCTTC. This codes for CASSIGLAGGNEQFF.

The chain is built from TRBV19 and TRBJ2-3; D is perhaps TRBD1 (8 bases). The germline V gene encodes CDR1 LNHDA and CDR2 SQIVND (reference sequence). The CDR3 extends over 18 amino acids. V gave up 5 bases and J gave up 1 base, with 22 bases separating them. CDR3 sequence: CASSEERGTGGGTDTQYF. The DNA for the CDR3 is TGTGCCAGTAGTGAAGAGCGGGGCACAGGGGGGGGCACAGATACGCAGTATTTT.

V is TRBV2 and J is TRBJ1-2, with D unresolved. The V end lost 8 bases, the J end lost 4 bases, and 11 bases lay between the germline ends. CDR1 and CDR2 (germline): SNHLY, FYNNEI. This CDR3 comprises 12 residues. The CDR3 bases are TGTGCCAGCGAGGGCCTTGGCTATGGCTACACCTTC. Translating it yields CASEGLGYGYTF.

This chain links TRBV5-4 with TRBJ2-3; TRBD1 agrees at 9 bases. The V and J ends lost 4 bases and 9 bases, in that order; junction bases with no gene match: 6. The CDR3 totals 13 residues. Germline loops: CDR1 SGHNT, CDR2 YYREEE (reference sequence). The CDR3 coding sequence is TGTGCCAGCAGCCTTACAGGGGGCGTCACGCAGTATTTT. This sequence encodes CASSLTGGVTQYF.

The V gene is TRBV6-6, the J gene TRBJ2-2; no firm D call. The V end lost 0 bases, the J end lost 1 base, and 9 bases lay between the germline ends. CDR3 size: 16 residues. Germline CDR1 is MNHNY and CDR2 is SVGAGI (reference sequence). The chain's CDR3 is CASSYSDSGNTGELFF. The CDR3 DNA follows: TGTGCCAGCAGTTACTCGGATTCAGGGAACACCGGGGAGCTGTTTTTT.

This clone was observed a few times. An end of the junction does not agree with germline; a read error may underlie this. J is TRBJ2-3 and V is TRBV7-9; 8 nucleotides match TRBD1. The germline gives CDR1 SEHNR, CDR2 FQNEAQ (reference sequence). The CDR3 extends over 15 amino acids. The chain's CDR3 is CSSSFGQGNTDTQYF. CDR3 nucleotides: TGTTCCAGCAGCTTTGGACAGGGCAACACAGATACGCAGTATTTT.

The rearrangement joins TRBV7-2 to TRBJ2-1; 9 bases align to TRBD2. The CDR3 runs 15 residues. Germline trimming cut 7 bases from V and 6 bases from J; bases unmatched to any gene: 10. CDR1 and CDR2 from the germline V gene are SGHTA and FQGNSA. The CDR3 region has the DNA TGTGCCAGCACCCCTGACTGGGGACTAGCCAATGAGCAGTTCTTC. Translation gives CASTPDWGLANEQFF.

The CDR3 sequence is CASETGAEQYF. The DNA for the CDR3 is TGTGCCAGCGAGACAGGGGCCGAGCAGTACTTC. The rearrangement uses TRBV6-5 and TRBJ2-7; TRBD1 aligns across 8 bases. The germline V gene has CDR1 MNHEY and CDR2 SVGAGI. The length of the CDR3 is 11 residues. The ends lost 8 bases at V and 6 bases at J; junction bases unmatched: 3.

This chain joins TRBV15 and TRBJ1-5; 7 bases are a match to TRBD1. Germline values: CDR1 LNHNV, CDR2 YYDKDF (reference sequence). The CDR3 is made up of 14 amino acids. V gave up 9 bases and J gave up 5 bases; unmatched junction bases: 10. In DNA form, the CDR3 reads TGTGCCACTGCCCTGACAGGGAAGGATCAGCCCCAGCATTTT. Protein product: CATALTGKDQPQHF.

The chain employs TRBV5-6 and TRBJ1-4; tentative D call: TRBD1 (5 bases). The CDR3 has 16 residues. Deletions cut 6 bases from V and 8 bases from J, with 23 bases between. Germline V gene data show CDR1 as SGHDT and CDR2 as YYEEEE. CDR3 residues: CASTRGGADYGEKLFF. CDR3 DNA: TGTGCCAGCACACGGGGAGGGGCTGACTATGGAGAAAAACTGTTTTTT.

In nucleotides, the CDR3 is TGTGCCAGCAGCCGGGACAGGTTAAACACTGAAGCTTTCTTT. Residues: CASSRDRLNTEAFF. The genes are TRBV5-6 and TRBJ1-1; 8 bases are shared with TRBD1. With 4 bases clipped from V and 2 bases from J, the junction kept 4 bases outside the gene matches. Germline values: CDR1 SGHDT, CDR2 YYEEEE. This CDR3 has 14 amino acids.

J is TRBJ2-5 and V is TRBV5-1, with 8 positions matching TRBD1. The DNA end is a closer match to TRBJ2-7, so the J assignment may be wrong. This CDR3 region has 15 residues. Germline V lookup: CDR1 SGHRS, CDR2 YFSETQ. CDR3 amino acids: CASSPRQGIEDEQYF. CDR3 bases: TGCGCCAGCAGCCCGCGACAGGGGATCGAGGACGAGCAGTACTTC.

V gene TRBV23-1 combines with J gene TRBJ1-2, with D perhaps TRBD1 (5 bases). TRBV23-1 is an ORF, and what it does is uncertain. The CDR3 has 15 residues. The V end lost 2 bases, the J end lost 1 base, and 11 bases lay between the germline ends. The CDR3 sequence: CASSQGPRGNYGYTF. The CDR3 DNA reads as TGCGCCAGCAGTCAAGGACCTAGGGGTAACTATGGCTACACCTTC.

The chain combines TRBV19 with TRBJ1-5; 10 positions agree with TRBD1. After removal of 4 bases from V and 1 base from J, the junction contained 7 bases not matched to a gene. Germline CDR1 LNHDA, CDR2 SQIVND (reference sequence). CDR3 size: 17 residues. The CDR3 sequence is CASSKDRGYESNQPQHF. The DNA for the CDR3 is TGTGCCAGTAGTAAGGACAGGGGGTATGAGAGCAATCAGCCCCAGCATTTT.